This entry describes one TCR beta chain. The data derive from a study of T cells in localized non-small cell lung cancer. The method was immunoSEQ multiplex PCR; TCRdb's version includes in-frame clones alone and lacks a portion of them. The data show nearly 4,500 clones, roughly 21% seen once. This CDR3 has 14 residues. In germline, CDR1 is MNHGY, CDR2 SAAAGT. Losses at the gene ends were 6 bases for V and 6 bases for J; bases not matched to a gene: 4. The chain recombines TRBV6-8 with TRBJ2-1, with TRBD2 matching over 11 bases. This sequence was found in a female donor aged 60 or older with stage I lung adenocarcinoma. The sequencing used lung tumor tissue, collected before any cancer treatment. The CDR3 spells CASSISGRGNEQFF. DNA of the CDR3: TGTGCCAGCAGCATTAGCGGGAGGGGCAATGAGCAGTTCTTC.